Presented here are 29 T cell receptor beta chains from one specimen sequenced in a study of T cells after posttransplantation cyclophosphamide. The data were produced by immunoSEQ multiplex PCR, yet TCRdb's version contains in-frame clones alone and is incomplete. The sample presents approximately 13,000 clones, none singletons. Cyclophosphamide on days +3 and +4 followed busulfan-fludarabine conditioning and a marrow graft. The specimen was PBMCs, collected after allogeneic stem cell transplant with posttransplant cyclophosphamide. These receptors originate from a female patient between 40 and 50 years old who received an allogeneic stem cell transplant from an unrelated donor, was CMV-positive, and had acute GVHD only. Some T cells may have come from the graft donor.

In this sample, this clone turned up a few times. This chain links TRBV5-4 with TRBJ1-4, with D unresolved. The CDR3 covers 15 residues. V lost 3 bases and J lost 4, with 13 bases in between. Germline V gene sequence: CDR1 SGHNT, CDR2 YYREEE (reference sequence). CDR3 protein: CASSSATGFNEKLFF. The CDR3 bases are TGTGCCAGCAGCTCCGCCACGGGGTTTAATGAAAAACTGTTTTTT.

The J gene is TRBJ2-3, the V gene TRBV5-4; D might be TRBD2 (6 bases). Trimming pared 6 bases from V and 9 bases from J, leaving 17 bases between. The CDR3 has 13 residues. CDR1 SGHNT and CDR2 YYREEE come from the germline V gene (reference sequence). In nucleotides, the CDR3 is TGTGCCAGCACCTTTGACCCGGGGGACACGCAGTATTTT. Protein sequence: CASTFDPGDTQYF. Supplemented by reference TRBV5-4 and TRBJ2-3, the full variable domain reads ETGVTQSPTHLIKTRGQQVTLRCSSQSGHNTVSWYQQALGQGPQFIFQYYREEENGRGNFPPRFSGLQFPNYSSELNVNALELDDSALYLCASTFDPGDTQYFGPGTRLTVL.

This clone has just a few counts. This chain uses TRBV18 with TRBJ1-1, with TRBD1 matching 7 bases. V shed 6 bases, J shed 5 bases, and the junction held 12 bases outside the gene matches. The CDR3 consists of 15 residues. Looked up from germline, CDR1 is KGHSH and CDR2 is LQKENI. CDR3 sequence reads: CASSLRQGSGTEAFF. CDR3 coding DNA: TGTGCCAGCTCTCTAAGACAGGGTTCGGGGACTGAAGCTTTCTTT.

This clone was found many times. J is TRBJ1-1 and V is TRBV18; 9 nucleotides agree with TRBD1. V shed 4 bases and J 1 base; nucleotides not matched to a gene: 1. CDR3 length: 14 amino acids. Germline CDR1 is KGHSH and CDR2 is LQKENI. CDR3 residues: CASSRGQGNTEAFF. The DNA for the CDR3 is TGTGCCAGCTCACGGGGACAGGGGAACACTGAAGCTTTCTTT.

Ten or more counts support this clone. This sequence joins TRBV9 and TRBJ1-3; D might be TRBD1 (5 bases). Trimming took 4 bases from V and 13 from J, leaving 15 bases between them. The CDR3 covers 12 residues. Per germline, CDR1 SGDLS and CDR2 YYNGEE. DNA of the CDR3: TGTGCCAGCAGCCCCAACCAGGGACTTATATATTTT. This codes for CASSPNQGLIYF.

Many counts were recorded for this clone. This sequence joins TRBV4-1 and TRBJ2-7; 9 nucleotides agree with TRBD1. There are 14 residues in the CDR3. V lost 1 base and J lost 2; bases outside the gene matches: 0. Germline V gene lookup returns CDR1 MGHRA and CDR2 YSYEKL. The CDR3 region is CASSQGQGAYEQYV. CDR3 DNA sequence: TGCGCCAGCAGCCAAGGACAGGGGGCCTACGAGCAGTACGTC.

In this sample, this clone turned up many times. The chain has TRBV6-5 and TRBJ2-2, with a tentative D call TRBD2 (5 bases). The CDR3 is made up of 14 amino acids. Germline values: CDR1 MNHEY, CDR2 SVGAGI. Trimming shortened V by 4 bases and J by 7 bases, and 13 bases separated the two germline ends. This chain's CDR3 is CASSFGLIGGELFF. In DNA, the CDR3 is TGTGCCAGCAGTTTCGGACTGATCGGCGGGGAGCTGTTTTTT.

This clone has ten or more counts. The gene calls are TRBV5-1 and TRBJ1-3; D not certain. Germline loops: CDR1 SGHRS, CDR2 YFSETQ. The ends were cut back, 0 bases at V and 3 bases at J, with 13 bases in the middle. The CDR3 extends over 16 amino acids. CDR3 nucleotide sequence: TGCGCCAGCAGCTTGGGTCAGTTTATTATTGGAAACACCATATATTTT. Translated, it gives CASSLGQFIIGNTIYF.

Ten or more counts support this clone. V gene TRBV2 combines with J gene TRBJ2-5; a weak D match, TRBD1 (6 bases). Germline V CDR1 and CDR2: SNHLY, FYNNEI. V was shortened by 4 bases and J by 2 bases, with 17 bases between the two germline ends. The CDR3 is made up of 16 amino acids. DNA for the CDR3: TGTGCCAGCAGTGGCCATTACGACAGGTATCAAGAGACCCAGTACTTC. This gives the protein CASSGHYDRYQETQYF.

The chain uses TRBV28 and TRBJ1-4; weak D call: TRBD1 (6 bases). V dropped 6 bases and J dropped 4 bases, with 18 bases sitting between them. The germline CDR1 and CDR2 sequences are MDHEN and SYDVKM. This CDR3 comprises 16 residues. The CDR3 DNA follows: TGTGCCAGCAGGCCCTACCAGGACAGACTTAATGAAAAACTGTTTTTT. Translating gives CASRPYQDRLNEKLFF.

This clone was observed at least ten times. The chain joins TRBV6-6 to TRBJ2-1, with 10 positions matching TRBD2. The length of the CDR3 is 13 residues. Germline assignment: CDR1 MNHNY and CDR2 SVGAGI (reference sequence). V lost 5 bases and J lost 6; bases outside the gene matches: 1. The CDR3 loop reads CASSVAGGNEQFF. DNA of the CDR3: TGTGCCAGCAGTGTAGCGGGGGGCAATGAGCAGTTCTTC.

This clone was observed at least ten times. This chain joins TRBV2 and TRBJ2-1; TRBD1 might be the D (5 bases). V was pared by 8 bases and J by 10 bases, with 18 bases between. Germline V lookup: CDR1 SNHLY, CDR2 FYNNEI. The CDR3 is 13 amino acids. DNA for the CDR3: TGTGCCAGCGCCTGGACACAGGTCGGGGAGCAGTTCTTC. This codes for CASAWTQVGEQFF.

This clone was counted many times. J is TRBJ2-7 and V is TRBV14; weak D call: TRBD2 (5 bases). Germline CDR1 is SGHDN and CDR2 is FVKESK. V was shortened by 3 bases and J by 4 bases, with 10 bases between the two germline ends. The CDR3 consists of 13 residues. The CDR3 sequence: CASSQFRGYEQYV. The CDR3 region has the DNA TGTGCCAGCAGCCAGTTTCGGGGTTACGAGCAGTACGTC.

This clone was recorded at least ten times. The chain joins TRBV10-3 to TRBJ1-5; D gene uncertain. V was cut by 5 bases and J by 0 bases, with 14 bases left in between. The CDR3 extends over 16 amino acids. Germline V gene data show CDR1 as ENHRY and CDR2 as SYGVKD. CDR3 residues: CAISPSDSYSNQPQHF. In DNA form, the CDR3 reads TGTGCCATCAGTCCCTCCGATTCCTATAGCAATCAGCCCCAGCATTTT.

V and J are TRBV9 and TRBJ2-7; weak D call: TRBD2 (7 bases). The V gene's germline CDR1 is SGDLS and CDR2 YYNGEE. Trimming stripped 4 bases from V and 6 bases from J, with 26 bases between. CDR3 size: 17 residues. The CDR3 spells CASSTRGGGAGPLEQYF. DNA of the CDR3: TGTGCCAGCAGCACCCGGGGTGGGGGGGCAGGCCCCCTCGAGCAGTACTTC. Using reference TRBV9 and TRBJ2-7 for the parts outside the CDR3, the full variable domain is DSGVTQTPKHLITATGQRVTLRCSPRSGDLSVYWYQQSLDQGLQFLIQYYNGEERAKGNILERFSAQQFPDLHSELNLSSLELGDSALYFCASSTRGGGAGPLEQYFGPGTRLTVT.

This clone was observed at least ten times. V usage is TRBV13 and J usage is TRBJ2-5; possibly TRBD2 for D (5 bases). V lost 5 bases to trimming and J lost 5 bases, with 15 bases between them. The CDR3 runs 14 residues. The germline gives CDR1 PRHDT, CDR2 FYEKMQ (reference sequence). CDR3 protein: CASSDARGGETQYF. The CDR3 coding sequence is TGTGCCAGCAGCGACGCCCGAGGCGGGGAGACCCAGTACTTC.

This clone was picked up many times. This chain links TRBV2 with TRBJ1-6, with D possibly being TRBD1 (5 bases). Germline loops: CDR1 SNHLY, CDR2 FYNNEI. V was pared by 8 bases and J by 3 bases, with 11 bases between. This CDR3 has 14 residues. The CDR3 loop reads CASGRVNYNSPLHF. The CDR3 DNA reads TGTGCCAGCGGCAGGGTCAACTATAATTCACCCCTCCACTTT. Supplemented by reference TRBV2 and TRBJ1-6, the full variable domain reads EPEVTQTPSHQVTQMGQEVILRCVPISNHLYFYWYRQILGQKVEFLVSFYNNEISEKSEIFDDQFSVERPDGSNFTLKIRSTKLEDSAMYFCASGRVNYNSPLHFGNGTRLTVT.

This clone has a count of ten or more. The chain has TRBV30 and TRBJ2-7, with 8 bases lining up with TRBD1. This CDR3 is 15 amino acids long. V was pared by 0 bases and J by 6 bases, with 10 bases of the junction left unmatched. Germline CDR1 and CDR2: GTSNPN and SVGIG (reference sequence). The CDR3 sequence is CAWSVMGTGRTEQYV. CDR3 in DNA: TGTGCCTGGAGTGTGATGGGGACAGGCCGAACCGAGCAGTACGTC.

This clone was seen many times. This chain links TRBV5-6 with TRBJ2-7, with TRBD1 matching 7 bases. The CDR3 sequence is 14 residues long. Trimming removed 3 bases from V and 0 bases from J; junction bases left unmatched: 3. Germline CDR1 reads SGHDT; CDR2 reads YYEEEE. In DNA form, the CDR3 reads TGTGCCAGCAGCTACACAGGGGCCTCCTACGAGCAGTACGTC. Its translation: CASSYTGASYEQYV.

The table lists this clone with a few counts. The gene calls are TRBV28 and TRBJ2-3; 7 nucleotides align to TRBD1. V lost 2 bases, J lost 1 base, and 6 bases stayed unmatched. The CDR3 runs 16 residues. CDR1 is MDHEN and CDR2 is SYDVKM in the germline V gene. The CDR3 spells CASSLLSGGGTDTQYF. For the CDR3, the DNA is TGTGCCAGCAGTTTACTCTCAGGGGGTGGCACAGATACGCAGTATTTT.

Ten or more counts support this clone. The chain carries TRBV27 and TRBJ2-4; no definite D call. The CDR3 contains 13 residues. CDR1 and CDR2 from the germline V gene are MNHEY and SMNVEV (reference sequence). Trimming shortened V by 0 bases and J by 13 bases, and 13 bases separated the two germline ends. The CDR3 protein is CASSLSVGFRQYF. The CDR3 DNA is TGTGCCAGCAGTTTATCAGTCGGGTTTCGGCAGTACTTC.

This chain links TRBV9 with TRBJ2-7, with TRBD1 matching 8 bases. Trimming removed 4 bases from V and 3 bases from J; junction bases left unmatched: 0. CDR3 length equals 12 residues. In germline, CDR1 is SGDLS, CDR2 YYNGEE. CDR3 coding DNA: TGTGCCAGCAGCACAGGGGGCTACGAGCAGTACTTC. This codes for CASSTGGYEQYF. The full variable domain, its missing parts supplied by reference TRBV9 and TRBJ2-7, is DSGVTQTPKHLITATGQRVTLRCSPRSGDLSVYWYQQSLDQGLQFLIQYYNGEERAKGNILERFSAQQFPDLHSELNLSSLELGDSALYFCASSTGGYEQYFGPGTRLTVT.

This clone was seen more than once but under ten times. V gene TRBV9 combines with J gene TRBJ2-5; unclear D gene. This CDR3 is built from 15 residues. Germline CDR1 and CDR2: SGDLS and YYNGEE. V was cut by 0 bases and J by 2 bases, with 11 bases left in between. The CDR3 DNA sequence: TGTGCCAGCAGCGTAGATGGAGTCGGGCAAGAGACCCAGTACTTC. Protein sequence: CASSVDGVGQETQYF.

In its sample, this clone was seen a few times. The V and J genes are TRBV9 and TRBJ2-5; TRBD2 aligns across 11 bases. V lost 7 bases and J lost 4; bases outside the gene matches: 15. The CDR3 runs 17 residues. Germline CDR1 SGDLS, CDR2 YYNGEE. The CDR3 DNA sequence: TGTGCCAGCTCCGACGGTAATAGCGGGGGGGCTTCAGAGACCCAGTACTTC. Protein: CASSDGNSGGASETQYF.

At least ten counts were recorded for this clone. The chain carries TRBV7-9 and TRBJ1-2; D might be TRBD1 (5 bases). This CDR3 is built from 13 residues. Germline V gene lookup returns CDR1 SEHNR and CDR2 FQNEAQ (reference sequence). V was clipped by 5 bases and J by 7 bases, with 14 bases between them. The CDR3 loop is CASSTAGRGGYTF. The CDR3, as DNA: TGTGCCAGCAGCACGGCAGGGAGGGGTGGCTACACCTTC.

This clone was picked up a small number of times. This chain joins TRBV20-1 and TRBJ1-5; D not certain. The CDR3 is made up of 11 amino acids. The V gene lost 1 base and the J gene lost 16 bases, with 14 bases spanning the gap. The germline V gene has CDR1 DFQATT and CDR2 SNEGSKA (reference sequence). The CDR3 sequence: CSARGALLEHF. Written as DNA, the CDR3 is TGCAGTGCTAGAGGGGCCTTACTGGAACATTTT.

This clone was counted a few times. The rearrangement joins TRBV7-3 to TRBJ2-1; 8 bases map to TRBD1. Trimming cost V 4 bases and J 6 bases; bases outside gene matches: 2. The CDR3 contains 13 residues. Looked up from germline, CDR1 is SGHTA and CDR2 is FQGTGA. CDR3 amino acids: CASSSGQGNEQFF. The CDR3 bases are TGTGCCAGCAGCTCAGGACAGGGCAATGAGCAGTTCTTC. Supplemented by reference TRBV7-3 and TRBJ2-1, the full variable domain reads GAGVSQTPSNKVTEKGKYVELRCDPISGHTALYWYRQSLGQGPEFLIYFQGTGAADDSGLPNDRFFAVRPEGSVSTLKIQRTERGDSAVYLCASSSGQGNEQFFGPGTRLTVL.

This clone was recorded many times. The CDR3 DNA follows: TGTGCCAGCGTTTTAGGGGGGGTGTGGACTGAAGCTTTCTTT. Protein: CASVLGGVWTEAFF. The chain has TRBV11-2 and TRBJ1-1; possible D gene TRBD1, 6 bases. Germline-derived CDR1 and CDR2 are SGHAT and FQNNGV. V lost 8 bases and J lost 5, with 18 bases in between. The CDR3 loop spans 14 amino acids.

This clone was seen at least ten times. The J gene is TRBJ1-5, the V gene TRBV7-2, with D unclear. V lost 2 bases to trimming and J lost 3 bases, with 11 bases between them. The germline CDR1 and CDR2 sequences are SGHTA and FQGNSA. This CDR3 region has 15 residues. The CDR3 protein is CASSLYRQANQPQHF. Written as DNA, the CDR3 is TGTGCCAGCAGCTTATATCGGCAGGCCAATCAGCCCCAGCATTTT.